The entry that follows covers one T cell receptor beta chain sequence. Original analysis: Amplification of reference gene primers was used by the study to estimate nucleated cell counts. The repertoire was sequenced with immunoSEQ multiplex PCR; TCRdb's copy has only in-frame clones and lacks some. That table furnishes V, J and clone size, whereas the DNA furnished D and trimming. The sample shows about 280,000 clones, 70% to 90% of them seen only once. Patients from Seattle were sampled longitudinally, starting during active infection. The data originate from a study of blood T cell repertoires in COVID-19. Overall study: Collection of acute and convalescent COVID-19 samples took place in the United States, Italy and Spain. PBMCs, B-cell-depleted T cells, or T cells provided the cDNA or gDNA that made up the material.

The CDR3 runs 13 residues. The V segment lost 7 bases and the J segment 7 bases; nucleotides outside the gene matches: 7. Germline CDR1 and CDR2: SGHVS and FNYEAQ. J is TRBJ2-5 and V is TRBV7-6; 9 nucleotides agree with TRBD2. The sequence derives from a woman aged 70-85 years with COVID-19, enrolled during active disease. The sample taken for sequencing was peripheral blood. This CDR3 reads CASKSSGVGTQYF. The CDR3, as DNA: TGTGCCAGCAAATCTAGCGGGGTAGGGACCCAGTACTTC.